The 21 T cell receptor beta chains below all came from one sample that was sequenced in a study of blood T cell repertoires in COVID-19. Profiled with immunoSEQ multiplex PCR; TCRdb holds only in-frame clones, not every one. Of around 380,000 clones listed, approximately 77% were seen once; the top ten hold 1.1%. Sample: peripheral blood. Source of these receptors: a human donor with acute or convalescent COVID-19. The donor label of this sample is uncertain.

There are a few counts of this clone. This chain connects TRBV12-3 or TRBV12-4 to TRBJ1-2; 7 bases map to TRBD1. The V segment lost 7 bases and the J segment 4 bases; nucleotides outside the gene matches: 6. This CDR3 has 13 residues. The CDR3 coding sequence is TGTGCCAGCAAGGGACAGAACCTCTATGGCTACACCTTC. It is translated as CASKGQNLYGYTF.

The table lists this clone with a count of one. The J gene is TRBJ1-1, the V gene TRBV2; 9 bases map to TRBD1. This CDR3 contains 13 residues. Per the germline V gene, CDR1 is SNHLY and CDR2 is FYNNEI. Unmatched junction bases numbered 4, after V lost 6 bases and J lost 5 bases. CDR3 nucleotides: TGTGCCAGCAGGGGACAGGGACTGACTGAAGCTTTCTTT. It is translated as CASRGQGLTEAFF.

The chain uses TRBV5-1 and TRBJ1-4; 7 bases are a match to TRBD1. Germline V gene lookup returns CDR1 SGHRS and CDR2 YFSETQ. This CDR3 is 14 amino acids long. V dropped 3 bases and J dropped 4; count of bases not matched to a gene: 3. CDR3 amino acids: CASSYRDSNEKLFF. The CDR3, as DNA: TGCGCCAGCAGCTACCGGGACAGTAATGAAAAACTGTTTTTT.

This rearrangement joins TRBV6-5 to TRBJ1-1, with 7 bases that match TRBD1. J gave up 4 bases and V 7 bases, and 3 bases lay outside the gene matches. The length of the CDR3 is 12 residues. The V gene's germline CDR1 is MNHEY and CDR2 SVGAGI. The CDR3 region has the DNA TGTGCCAGCAAGGGGGCTTCCACTGAAGCTTTCTTT. Translation gives CASKGASTEAFF.

The sample holds a few counts of this clone. Distinct nucleotide sequences in the sample also encode this CDR3. The V and J genes are TRBV11-2 and TRBJ1-2; no clear D. The CDR3 consists of 12 residues. Trimming pared 2 bases from V and 5 bases from J, leaving 6 bases between. Germline-derived CDR1 and CDR2 are SGHAT and FQNNGV. CDR3 DNA: TGTGCCAGCAGCTTACTTTCTTATGGCTACACCTTC. Translated: CASSLLSYGYTF.

The gene calls are TRBV5-1 and TRBJ2-5, with 7 bases fitting TRBD1. The CDR3 sequence is 15 residues long. The V gene end was trimmed by 2 bases and the J gene end by 0 bases; junction bases not matched to a gene: 4. Germline V gene lookup returns CDR1 SGHRS and CDR2 YFSETQ. In DNA form, the CDR3 reads TGCGCCAGCAGCTTTACAGGGGATTACCAAGAGACCCAGTACTTC. Translation gives CASSFTGDYQETQYF.

The count of this clone is one. J is TRBJ1-1 and V is TRBV25-1; the D gene is possibly TRBD1 (5 bases). The germline V and J ends were trimmed by 4 bases and 0 bases, with 12 bases remaining between them. CDR1 is MGHDK and CDR2 is SYGVNS in the germline V gene. CDR3 length: 15 residues. The CDR3 reads CASSGPRDLNTEAFF. CDR3 in DNA: TGTGCCAGCAGTGGCCCCCGGGACTTGAACACTGAAGCTTTCTTT.

This sequence joins TRBV18 and TRBJ2-2, with D perhaps matching TRBD1 (5 bases). Trimming pared 6 bases from V and 4 bases from J, leaving 18 bases between. The CDR3 loop spans 16 amino acids. Germline CDR1 is KGHSH and CDR2 is LQKENI. CDR3 nucleotides: TGTGCCAGCTCCACGGACCCTCCTGGGGCCACCGGGGAGCTGTTTTTT. This gives the protein CASSTDPPGATGELFF.

This sequence joins TRBV28 and TRBJ1-2; maybe TRBD1 (6 bases). This CDR3 comprises 13 residues. Germline V gives CDR1 MDHEN, CDR2 SYDVKM. V was clipped by 6 bases and J by 1 base, with 9 bases between them. CDR3 bases: TGTGCCAGCAGAAAGGGGGTTAACTATGGCTACACCTTC. Translated: CASRKGVNYGYTF.

Only one count was recorded for this clone. The gene calls are TRBV5-1 and TRBJ1-4; D remains ambiguous. Trimming pared 0 bases from V and 7 bases from J, leaving 19 bases between. CDR1 and CDR2 (germline): SGHRS, YFSETQ. This CDR3 is built from 17 residues. The CDR3 DNA sequence: TGCGCCAGCAGCTTGGCCCGTGTGGGTATGGCGGGTGAAAAACTGTTTTTT. Its protein product is CASSLARVGMAGEKLFF.

The V call is TRBV7-9, the J call TRBJ2-1; weak D call: TRBD2 (6 bases). The CDR3 has 16 amino acids. V lost 4 bases to trimming and J lost 0 bases, with 13 bases between them. Germline CDR1 is SEHNR and CDR2 is FQNEAQ (reference sequence). The CDR3: CASSSRLVGSYNEQFF. CDR3 nucleotides: TGTGCCAGCAGCTCCCGACTAGTAGGCTCCTACAATGAGCAGTTCTTC.

As DNA, the CDR3 is TGTGCCACCAGCGGCAGGGATGCTGGCTACACCTTC. It specifies CATSGRDAGYTF. The V call is TRBV24-1, the J call TRBJ1-2; D might be TRBD1 (5 bases). The V end lost 7 bases, the J end lost 7 bases, and 12 bases lay between the germline ends. CDR3 length: 12 amino acids. Germline V gene sequence: CDR1 KGHDR, CDR2 SFDVKD.

The chain carries TRBV27 and TRBJ2-2; TRBD1 is a possible D gene (7 bases). The V gene's germline CDR1 is MNHEY and CDR2 SMNVEV (reference sequence). Trimming left V 4 bases short and J 5 bases short, with 17 bases between. CDR3 length: 16 amino acids. DNA for the CDR3: TGTGCCAGCAGTTGGGCGGGTCAGGGGGGAACCGGGGAGCTGTTTTTT. This gives the protein CASSWAGQGGTGELFF.

A single count supports this clone. The chain has TRBV30 and TRBJ1-2, with TRBD1 as a possible D gene (5 bases). The CDR3 length is 12 residues. Germline CDR1 and CDR2: GTSNPN and SVGIG (reference sequence). V lost 0 bases to trimming and J lost 4 bases, with 6 bases between them. This chain's CDR3 is CAWSVTAYGYTF. In DNA form, the CDR3 reads TGTGCCTGGAGTGTGACAGCCTATGGCTACACCTTC.

The V and J genes are TRBV6-6 and TRBJ1-5; 7 bases are a match to TRBD1. CDR3 length: 16 residues. Germline CDR1 MNHNY, CDR2 SVGAGI (reference sequence). Trimming at V came to 4 bases and at J to 3 bases, leaving 9 bases not matched to a gene. CDR3 sequence: CASSLPPGTDNQPQHF. The CDR3 DNA reads as TGTGCCAGCAGTTTACCTCCCGGGACAGACAATCAGCCCCAGCATTTT.

The chain employs TRBV5-1 and TRBJ2-2; D ambiguous. The CDR3 sequence is 14 residues long. CDR1 is SGHRS, CDR2 YFSETQ, per germline. The V end was cut by 0 bases, the J end by 8 bases, with 11 bases between. The CDR3 nucleotides are TGCGCCAGCAGCTTGGGAGGCCCCGGAGGGGAGCTGTTTTTT. It specifies CASSLGGPGGELFF.

The genes are TRBV19 and TRBJ1-1; TRBD1 is a possible D gene (5 bases). Trimming shortened V by 7 bases and J by 1 base, and 13 bases separated the two germline ends. There are 14 residues in the CDR3. CDR1 and CDR2 (germline): LNHDA, SQIVND (reference sequence). Written as DNA, the CDR3 is TGTGCCAGTACCCGAACCCAGGGGAACACTGAAGCTTTCTTT. The encoded protein is CASTRTQGNTEAFF. The full variable domain, its missing parts supplied by reference TRBV19 and TRBJ1-1, is DGGITQSPKYLFRKEGQNVTLSCEQNLNHDAMYWYRQDPGQGLRLIYYSQIVNDFQKGDIAEGYSVSREKKESFPLTVTSAQKNPTAFYLCASTRTQGNTEAFFGQGTRLTVV.

This sequence joins TRBV30 and TRBJ2-1; the match to TRBD2 covers 10 bases. Germline loops: CDR1 GTSNPN, CDR2 SVGIG (reference sequence). The CDR3 is 14 residues long. V was clipped by 5 bases and J by 2 bases; unmatched bases: 3. The CDR3 protein is CAWDSGGPYNEQFF. CDR3 DNA sequence: TGTGCCTGGGATAGCGGGGGGCCCTACAATGAGCAGTTCTTC.

This chain uses TRBV5-1 with TRBJ2-1; D gene uncertain. CDR3 length: 14 residues. Germline V gene sequence: CDR1 SGHRS, CDR2 YFSETQ. V was trimmed by 0 bases and J by 4 bases, leaving 8 bases between them. CDR3 amino acids: CASSLAVPYNEQFF. CDR3 nucleotide sequence: TGCGCCAGCAGCTTGGCCGTCCCTTACAATGAGCAGTTCTTC.

This clone was detected once. A junction end diverges from the germline sequence, so it may reflect a read error. The chain employs TRBV11-2 and TRBJ2-7, with TRBD2 matching 7 bases. The CDR3 totals 11 residues. Germline assignment: CDR1 SGHAT and CDR2 FQNNGV. This CDR3 is CASSFGLAVNF. In DNA, the CDR3 is TGTGCCAGCAGCTTTGGGCTAGCGGTCAACTTC.

This chain joins TRBV3-1 (or the pseudogene TRBV3-2) and TRBJ1-5; D is uncertain. There are 12 residues in the CDR3. Germline CDR1 LGHDT, CDR2 YNNKEL (reference sequence). Trimming shortened V by 1 base and J by 9 bases, and 7 bases separated the two germline ends. CDR3 bases: TGTGCCAGCAGCCAAGTTAGAGGGCCCCAGCATTTT. This sequence encodes CASSQVRGPQHF.